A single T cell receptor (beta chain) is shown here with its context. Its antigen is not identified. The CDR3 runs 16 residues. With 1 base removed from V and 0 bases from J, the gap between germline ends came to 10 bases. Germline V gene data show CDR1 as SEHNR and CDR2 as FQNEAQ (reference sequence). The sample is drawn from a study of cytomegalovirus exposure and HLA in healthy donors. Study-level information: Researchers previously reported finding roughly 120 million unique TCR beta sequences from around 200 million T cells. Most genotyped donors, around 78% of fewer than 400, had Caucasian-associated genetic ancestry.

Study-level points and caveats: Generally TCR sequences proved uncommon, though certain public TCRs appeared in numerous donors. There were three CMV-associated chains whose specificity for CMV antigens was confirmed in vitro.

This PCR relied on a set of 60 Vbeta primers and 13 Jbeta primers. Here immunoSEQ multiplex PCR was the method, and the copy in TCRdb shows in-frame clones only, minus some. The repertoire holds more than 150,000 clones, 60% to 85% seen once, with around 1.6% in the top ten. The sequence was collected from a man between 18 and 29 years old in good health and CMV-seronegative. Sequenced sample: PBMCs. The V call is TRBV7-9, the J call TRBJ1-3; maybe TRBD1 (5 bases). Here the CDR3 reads CASSLGTGFSGNTIYF. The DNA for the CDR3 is TGTGCCAGCAGCTTAGGCACAGGTTTCTCTGGAAACACCATATATTTT.